This section outlines one T cell receptor (beta chain) sequence together with its context. This sample stems from a study of blood T cell repertoires in COVID-19. The wider study: COVID-19 samples collected from the United States, Italy and Spain covered acute and convalescent phases.

Per the germline V gene, CDR1 is LNHDA and CDR2 is SQIVND (reference sequence). This CDR3 is built from 13 residues. Trimming took 9 bases from V and 0 from J, leaving 10 bases between them. Generated by immunoSEQ multiplex PCR, the TCRdb table keeps only in-frame clones and is missing some. The data contain about 480,000 clones, about 85% of them singletons. The sample consisted of PBMCs or T cells enriched from blood (not recorded which). The origin of this receptor is a woman between 18 and 29 years old with acute COVID-19. V usage is TRBV19 and J usage is TRBJ2-3; maybe TRBD1 (6 bases). CDR3 in amino acids: CASGQRSTDTQYF. DNA for the CDR3: TGTGCCAGCGGACAGAGAAGCACAGATACGCAGTATTTT.